A selection of T cell receptor beta chains follows, all from one sample in a study of T cell repertoires in cytomegalovirus infection. Each CDR3 protein is one row after TCRdb ran MiXCR on the reads. The table records under 350,000 distinct CDR3 sequences, around 9.6% of them present only once. Sequenced material: PBMCs. These receptors all stem from a human donor in good health (CMV status not recorded). Some clones in this sample may be carry-over from other donors' samples. CDR3s include the opening cysteine and the closing phenylalanine or tryptophan. D genes are given only for firm matches. Clone size is given for some rows only: seen once, a few or many times, or a class if the clone is expanded.

>TRBJ2-3|TRBD2|many|TRBV4-1
TGCGCCAGCAGCCAAATAATAGCGGGGGCGATCACAGATACGCAGTATTTT
CASSQIIAGAITDTQYF
>TRBJ1-6|TRBD1|-|TRBV29-1
TGCAGCCTCACAGGGGCCTACAATTCACCCCTCCACTTT
CSLTGAYNSPLHF
>TRBJ2-3|TRBD1|many|TRBV7-2
TGTGCCAGCAGCTTATCGGTCCAGGGGGTGGGTACGCAGTATTTT
CASSLSVQGVGTQYF
>TRBJ2-3|TRBD1|-|TRBV19
TGTGCCAGTAGCCCTGGTCCCGACAGGGTGAGAACAGATACGCAGTATTTT
CASSPGPDRVRTDTQYF
>TRBJ2-1|-|-|TRBV27
TGTGCCAGCAGTTTACGATATCAGAACCCTAGGGATGAGCAGTTCTTC
CASSLRYQNPRDEQFF
>TRBJ2-7|-|many|TRBV6-4
TGTGCCAGCAGTGAGGATTTTTATACCGAGCAGTACTTC
CASSEDFYTEQYF
>TRBJ2-7|-|-|TRBV29-1
TGCAGCGTCGGTGGGGGCGACACCTACGAGCAGTACTTC
CSVGGGDTYEQYF
>TRBJ1-2|-|-|TRBV10-3
TGTGCCATCAAGATCGAGGCCCCTAACTATGGCTACACCTTC
CAIKIEAPNYGYTF
>TRBJ2-2|-|few|TRBV28
TGTGCCAGCAGTGGACACAGAGACACCGGGGAGCTGTTTTTT
CASSGHRDTGELFF
>TRBJ2-1|TRBD1|many|TRBV11-3
TGTGCCAGCAGCTTAGATGGGACAGGGGCATACAATGAGCAGTTCTTC
CASSLDGTGAYNEQFF
>TRBJ2-1|-|few|TRBV5-1
TGCGCCAGCAGCTCGGGGGAAGGTGAGCAGTTCTTC
CASSSGEGEQFF
>TRBJ2-1|-|many|TRBV7-2
TGTGCCAGCAGCCCGTTTGGAGGCTCCTACAATGAGCAGTTCTTC
CASSPFGGSYNEQFF
>TRBJ2-1|-|many|TRBV29-1
TGCAGCGTGCGGAAGTCTCGCGACTACAATGAGCAGTTCTTC
CSVRKSRDYNEQFF
>TRBJ1-2|-|many|TRBV7-2
TGTGCCAGCAGCCCACGGCGGGGGCGATCTAACTATGGCTACACCTTC
CASSPRRGRSNYGYTF
>TRBJ2-7|-|few|TRBV5-4
TGTGCCAGCAGCTTGGCGGCGGCGGAGCAGTACTTC
CASSLAAAEQYF
>TRBJ2-7|-|-|TRBV29-1
TGCAGCGTTTCGGGGGACCGCATCGAGCAGTACTTC
CSVSGDRIEQYF
>TRBJ2-2|TRBD2|many|TRBV2
TGTGCCAGCAGTACGACTAGCGGGGGGATCAACACCGGGGAGCTGTTTTTT
CASSTTSGGINTGELFF
>TRBJ1-2|-|many|TRBV15
TGTGCCACCAGCAGAGACGGGGGCGCGGAATATGGCTACACCTTC
CATSRDGGAEYGYTF
>TRBJ2-1|TRBD1|many|TRBV4-2
TGTGCCAGCAGCCGAGGGGGCCCTGGGACAGGGGGATACAATGAGCAGTTCTTC
CASSRGGPGTGGYNEQFF
>TRBJ2-5|-|many|TRBV7-9
TGTGCCAGCGGAACCGACAGCTTCCAAGAGACCCAGTACTTC
CASGTDSFQETQYF
>TRBJ2-3|-|many|TRBV6-2/TRBV6-3
TGTGCCAGCAGTTACTCGTCACGGATTACGCAGTATTTT
CASSYSSRITQYF
>TRBJ1-3|TRBD1|many|TRBV7-2
TGTGCCAGCAGCACCCGACAGGGGGCCATATATTTT
CASSTRQGAIYF
>TRBJ2-1|TRBD2|many|TRBV19
TGTGCCAGCAGACTAGCGGGGGGCTCCTACAATGAGCAGTTCTTC
CASRLAGGSYNEQFF
>TRBJ2-4|TRBD1|few|TRBV12-3/TRBV12-4
TGTGCCAGCAGTCTCGGGAATAGGGGGACAGGGAACGGCAAAAACATTCAGTACTTC
CASSLGNRGTGNGKNIQYF
>TRBJ1-1|-|many|TRBV7-2
TGTGCCAGCAGCCGAGGAGGGCAGGGGCGGGAGAGAGCTTTCTTT
CASSRGGQGRERAFF
>TRBJ2-5|TRBD1|many|TRBV2
TGTGCCAGCATCAGCCAGGGGGTCCTGAAGACCCAGTACTTC
CASISQGVLKTQYF
>TRBJ2-1|-|-|TRBV29-1
TGCAGCGCCGGAGTTGCGGGGGCCAGGCAGTTCTTC
CSAGVAGARQFF
>TRBJ2-5|TRBD1|many|TRBV6-2/TRBV6-3
TGTGCCAGCAGTTCTCCCAGACAGGGGCAGGGGGAGACCCAGTACTTC
CASSSPRQGQGETQYF
>TRBJ2-2|-|few|TRBV11-2
TGTGCCAGCAACCAAGGGGAGTGGGACACCGGGGAGCTGTTTTTT
CASNQGEWDTGELFF
>TRBJ2-7|-|many|TRBV5-1
TGCGCCAGCAGCTTTGGGGCAGGACTCTACGAGCAGTACTTC
CASSFGAGLYEQYF
>TRBJ2-5|-|many|TRBV20-1
TGCAGTGCTAGAACCAGTAATGGGCAAGAGACCCAGTACTTC
CSARTSNGQETQYF
>TRBJ1-2|-|many|TRBV7-6
TGTGCCAGCAGCTTAGCGGGAACGGGGTATGGCTACACCTTC
CASSLAGTGYGYTF
>TRBJ2-3|-|few|TRBV6-2/TRBV6-3
TGTGCCAGCAGTTACTTATCGGGACTCTCCGCTAGCACAGATACGCAGTATTTT
CASSYLSGLSASTDTQYF
>TRBJ2-7|-|many|TRBV7-9
TGTGCCACTGGAGAAGCGGATTCCTACGAGCAGTACTTC
CATGEADSYEQYF
>TRBJ2-1|-|many|TRBV20-1
TGCAGTGCTAGAGAACAGGGATGGTTCTTC
CSAREQGWFF
>TRBJ2-3|-|-|TRBV12-3/TRBV12-4
TGTGCCAGCACTCTCGGCCTCGGGGATACGCAGTATTTT
CASTLGLGDTQYF
>TRBJ2-5|-|many|TRBV6-2/TRBV6-3
TGTGCCAGCAGACTGACGTCCTCGGAGACCCAGTACTTC
CASRLTSSETQYF
>TRBJ2-3|-|-|TRBV7-2
TGTGCCAGCAGCCTAGAGGAACTAGCACTCCCAGATACGCAGTATTTT
CASSLEELALPDTQYF
>TRBJ2-2|-|many|TRBV2
TGTGCCAGCAGTGAAGCGGGGGCAGGGACATATTTGGACACCGGGGAGCTGTTTTTT
CASSEAGAGTYLDTGELFF
>TRBJ2-7|-|few|TRBV20-1
TGCAGTGCTAGAGTCCTCAGCTCCTACGAGCAGTACTTC
CSARVLSSYEQYF
>TRBJ1-6|-|many|TRBV20-1
TGCAGTGCTAGCAGGGAGGTGGGGTATAATTCACCCCTCCACTTT
CSASREVGYNSPLHF
>TRBJ2-4|-|many|TRBV28
TGTGCCAGCAGGTCCCAGGGAAGGGGCAAAAACATTCAGTACTTC
CASRSQGRGKNIQYF
>TRBJ1-2|TRBD1|many|TRBV12-3/TRBV12-4
TGTGCCAGCAGTGCGGACAGGGTTTCTGGCTACACCTTC
CASSADRVSGYTF
>TRBJ1-1|-|many|TRBV7-6
TGTGCCAGCACCGCTAATCTAGGCGTCACTGAAGCTTTCTTT
CASTANLGVTEAFF
>TRBJ1-1|-|many|TRBV12-5
TGTGCTAGTGCTAGGGTAGCGGTTGAAGCTTTCTTT
CASARVAVEAFF
>TRBJ2-2|-|few|TRBV19
TGTGCCAGCCGGGACTGGGCTGGCGGGGAGCTGTTTTTT
CASRDWAGGELFF
>TRBJ1-1|-|many|TRBV12-3/TRBV12-4
TGTGCCAGCACCCCGACAGGACTCGGCACTGAAGCTTTCTTT
CASTPTGLGTEAFF
>TRBJ2-6|-|many|TRBV29-1
TGCAGCGTGGGGACACCTCACTCTGGGGCCAACGTCCTGACTTTC
CSVGTPHSGANVLTF
>TRBJ2-1|TRBD1|many|TRBV27
TGTGCCAGCAGTTCACTGGACAGGGCCTCCTACAATGAGCAGTTCTTC
CASSSLDRASYNEQFF
>TRBJ1-2|TRBD1|few|TRBV7-9
TGTGCCAGCAGCCCGAGGGACAGAACTAACTATGGCTACACCTTC
CASSPRDRTNYGYTF
>TRBJ1-2|TRBD1|few|TRBV29-1
TGCAGCGTTGACGGACAGACAGGGGGCTATGGCTACACCTTC
CSVDGQTGGYGYTF
>TRBJ2-1|TRBD1|-|TRBV5-6
TGTGCCAGCAGCGGGACAGGGACCAATGAGCAGTTCTTC
CASSGTGTNEQFF